The 20 T cell receptor beta chains below come from one sample, sequenced in a study of immune evolution from preneoplasia to lung adenocarcinoma. Measured with immunoSEQ multiplex PCR; TCRdb has only the in-frame clones, and not every one. The profile shows 8,800 or so clones, 80% of them singletons. Sequences were obtained from FFPE adjacent normal lung tissue. Every receptor here comes from a person aged 70 to 80 with lung adenocarcinoma.

The chain combines TRBV29-1 with TRBJ2-5, with TRBD2 identical over 9 bases. Germline V gene lookup returns CDR1 SQVTM and CDR2 ANQGSEA. Unmatched junction bases numbered 3, after V lost 7 bases and J lost 0 bases. The CDR3 has 13 residues. The CDR3 nucleotides are TGCAGCGGGAGCGGGGGGTACCAAGAGACCCAGTACTTC. This encodes CSGSGGYQETQYF.

The genes are TRBV30 and TRBJ1-1; D is unclear. Germline-derived CDR1 and CDR2 are GTSNPN and SVGIG (reference sequence). The CDR3 length is 14 residues. Trimming removed 5 bases at V and 4 bases at J, with 17 bases between. The CDR3 coding sequence is TGTGCCTGGGGAACATCGCTGGGATCCACTGAAGCTTTCTTT. Protein sequence: CAWGTSLGSTEAFF.

The rearrangement links TRBV28 to TRBJ1-5; no firm D call. Germline CDR1 is MDHEN and CDR2 is SYDVKM. V was cut by 4 bases and J by 2 bases, with 12 bases left in between. The CDR3 loop spans 15 amino acids. CDR3 DNA: TGTGCCAGCAGTTCTGGGGTTTTGGGCAATCAGCCCCAGCATTTT. This sequence encodes CASSSGVLGNQPQHF.

The V call is TRBV6-1, the J call TRBJ2-5, with TRBD2 identical over 10 bases. V shed 5 bases and J 4 bases; nucleotides not matched to a gene: 7. This CDR3 has 15 residues. The germline V gene has CDR1 MNHNS and CDR2 SASEGT. The DNA of the CDR3 is TGTGCCAGCAGTACGAGCGGGGGGGCCGCAGAGACCCAGTACTTC. It is translated as CASSTSGGAAETQYF.

The chain has TRBV7-9 and TRBJ1-1; perhaps TRBD1 as D (6 bases). The CDR3 covers 15 residues. Trimming pared 1 base from V and 3 bases from J, leaving 12 bases between. Germline V gene data show CDR1 as SEHNR and CDR2 as FQNEAQ (reference sequence). The CDR3 protein is CASSLDGGADTEAFF. CDR3 DNA sequence: TGTGCCAGCAGCTTAGATGGGGGCGCGGACACTGAAGCTTTCTTT.

This clone was seen more than once but under ten times. This chain uses TRBV28 with TRBJ1-5; D unclear. Germline CDR1 and CDR2: MDHEN and SYDVKM. This CDR3 has 12 amino acids. Trimming took 7 bases from V and 6 from J, leaving 10 bases between them. The DNA of the CDR3 is TGTGCCAGCAAAAGTGCGGGTCAGCCCCAGCATTTT. The encoded protein is CASKSAGQPQHF.

The CDR3 nucleotides read TGTGCCAGCAGCCAGTCCGGGGGCCCTCCCTCAACTTACAATGAGCAGTTCTTC. This encodes CASSQSGGPPSTYNEQFF. The chain has TRBV9 and TRBJ2-1, with D perhaps given as TRBD1 or TRBD2 (6 bases each). Germline lookup yields CDR1 SGDLS and CDR2 YYNGEE. The CDR3 has 18 amino acids. V lost 4 bases and J lost 4, with 24 bases in between.

With regard to this clone: One end of the junction does not line up with germline, which may come from a read error. This rearrangement joins TRBV2 to TRBJ1-5; 7 bases align to TRBD1. Looked up from germline, CDR1 is SNHLY and CDR2 is FYNNEI. The CDR3 runs to 15 residues. CDR3 DNA sequence: TGTGCCAGCAGCCTCGACTTCAGGGGGAATCAGCTCCAGCATTTT. It is translated as CASSLDFRGNQLQHF.

This chain uses TRBV5-4 with TRBJ2-7, with a possible D match to TRBD1 (5 bases). Trimming left V 2 bases short and J 3 bases short, with 9 bases between. Germline CDR1 SGHNT, CDR2 YYREEE (reference sequence). The CDR3 totals 13 residues. DNA for the CDR3: TGTGCCAGCAGCTTTGCAGGGAACTACGAGCAGTACTTC. This sequence encodes CASSFAGNYEQYF.

This clone appeared a single time. The rearrangement uses TRBV4-1 and TRBJ2-1, with TRBD2 identical over 7 bases. J was trimmed by 4 bases and V by 1 base; bases with no gene match: 13. The CDR3 has 18 residues. The germline gives CDR1 MGHRA, CDR2 YSYEKL. The CDR3 spells CASSQGGTKRGLYNEQFF. The CDR3, as DNA: TGCGCCAGCAGCCAAGGCGGTACCAAGCGGGGACTTTACAATGAGCAGTTCTTC.

The chain joins TRBV9 to TRBJ1-2, with a tentative D call TRBD1 (5 bases). Trimming stripped 4 bases from V and 1 base from J, with 8 bases between. The CDR3 length is 13 residues. Germline loops: CDR1 SGDLS, CDR2 YYNGEE. In DNA form, the CDR3 reads TGTGCCAGCAGCCTAGACAGTAACTATGGCTACACCTTC. Translated, it gives CASSLDSNYGYTF.

The CDR3 is CASSIGLSSGSSYEQYF. The CDR3 bases are TGTGCCAGCAGCATCGGACTTTCTAGCGGAAGCTCCTACGAGCAGTACTTC. The genes are TRBV5-4 and TRBJ2-7; 7 bases line up with TRBD2. The length of the CDR3 is 17 residues. In germline, CDR1 is SGHNT, CDR2 YYREEE (reference sequence). Trimming removed 4 bases from V and 0 bases from J; junction bases left unmatched: 13. Complete variable domain (other parts from reference TRBV5-4 and TRBJ2-7): ETGVTQSPTHLIKTRGQQVTLRCSSQSGHNTVSWYQQALGQGPQFIFQYYREEENGRGNFPPRFSGLQFPNYSSELNVNALELDDSALYLCASSIGLSSGSSYEQYFGPGTRLTVT.

This clone came up a few times. This chain joins TRBV6-6 and TRBJ1-5; 12 bases are shared with TRBD1. The CDR3 has 15 amino acids. Germline V gene sequence: CDR1 MNHNY, CDR2 SVGAGI (reference sequence). With V trimmed by 6 bases and J by 3 bases, 3 bases remained unmatched. The DNA for the CDR3 is TGTGCCAGCAGGGGGACAGGGGGCATCAATCAGCCCCAGCATTTT. Residues: CASRGTGGINQPQHF.

This chain uses TRBV6-1 with TRBJ2-5; D uncertain. The CDR3 is made up of 13 amino acids. From germline, CDR1 is MNHNS and CDR2 SASEGT. V lost 6 bases and J 1 base, leaving 9 bases between the germline ends. This CDR3 reads CASSGGLQETQYF. DNA for the CDR3: TGTGCCAGCAGCGGCGGCCTCCAAGAGACCCAGTACTTC.

The J gene is TRBJ2-1, the V gene TRBV5-6; 8 bases align to TRBD2. With 1 base clipped from V and 4 bases from J, the junction kept 7 bases outside the gene matches. This CDR3 comprises 16 residues. Per the germline V gene, CDR1 is SGHDT and CDR2 is YYEEEE. The DNA of the CDR3 is TGTGCCAGCAGCTTGCGGAGTAGCGGGATTTACAATGAGCAGTTCTTC. Its protein is CASSLRSSGIYNEQFF.

This rearrangement joins TRBV2 to TRBJ2-2; 12 bases align to TRBD1. CDR1 and CDR2 (germline): SNHLY, FYNNEI. V trimming: 8 bases; J trimming: 0 bases; junction bases outside the gene matches: 7. This CDR3 is 17 amino acids long. The CDR3 spells CASVSGTGGANTGELFF. CDR3 DNA sequence: TGTGCCAGCGTTTCCGGGACAGGGGGCGCGAACACCGGGGAGCTGTTTTTT.

The chain joins TRBV5-1 to TRBJ2-5; 7 bases line up with TRBD1. Germline loops: CDR1 SGHRS, CDR2 YFSETQ. This CDR3 is built from 14 residues. Trimming took 4 bases from V and 2 from J; bases not matched to a gene: 5. The DNA for the CDR3 is TGCGCCAGCAGCCCAATGGGACAGCAAGAGACCCAGTACTTC. This encodes CASSPMGQQETQYF. The full variable domain, its missing parts supplied by reference TRBV5-1 and TRBJ2-5, is KAGVTQTPRYLIKTRGQQVTLSCSPISGHRSVSWYQQTPGQGLQFLFEYFSETQRNKGNFPGRFSGRQFSNSRSEMNVSTLELGDSALYLCASSPMGQQETQYFGPGTRLLVL.

This chain joins TRBV18 and TRBJ2-3; 7 nucleotides match TRBD2. Germline V lookup: CDR1 KGHSH, CDR2 LQKENI. J was trimmed by 4 bases and V by 2 bases; bases with no gene match: 6. The CDR3 extends over 15 amino acids. CDR3 DNA sequence: TGTGCCAGCTCACCAGTGGGAGGGCCGGCAGATACGCAGTATTTT. This codes for CASSPVGGPADTQYF.

V and J are TRBV30 and TRBJ1-2, with TRBD1 as a possible D gene (6 bases). Germline V gene data show CDR1 as GTSNPN and CDR2 as SVGIG (reference sequence). Trimming took 1 base from V and 4 from J, leaving 16 bases between them. This CDR3 has 15 amino acids. CDR3 sequence: CAWSGGGQRIYGYTF. The CDR3 region has the DNA TGTGCCTGGAGTGGGGGTGGACAGAGAATCTATGGCTACACCTTC. Together with reference TRBV30 and TRBJ1-2, the CDR3 gives the full variable domain: SQTIHQWPATLVQPVGSPLSLECTVEGTSNPNLYWYRQAAGRGLQLLFYSVGIGQISSEVPQNLSASRPQDRQFILSSKKLLLSDSGFYLCAWSGGGQRIYGYTFGSGTRLTVV.

The CDR3 DNA follows: TGTGCTAGTGCCGCCCCCCCAAACATTCAGTACTTC. It encodes CASAAPPNIQYF. The rearrangement links TRBV12-5 to TRBJ2-4; D ambiguous. This CDR3 is 12 amino acids long. Germline V lookup: CDR1 LGHNT, CDR2 FRNRAP. Trimming pared 7 bases from V and 6 bases from J, leaving 10 bases between.